Below, 21 T cell receptor beta chains from the same sample are listed, as sequenced in a study of cytomegalovirus exposure and HLA in healthy donors. PCR used 60 Vbeta primers and 13 Jbeta primers. Clones were sequenced by immunoSEQ multiplex PCR, and TCRdb holds only the in-frame ones, with some missing. The sample is made up of just over 60,000 clones, and the top ten hold more than 5% of it. The sample consisted of PBMCs. All receptors derive from a man aged 30 to 45 in good health and CMV-seropositive.

The chain combines TRBV27 with TRBJ1-5, with a possible D match to TRBD1 (6 bases). The V end lost 4 bases, the J end lost 6 bases, and 16 bases lay between the germline ends. CDR1 and CDR2 (germline): MNHEY, SMNVEV (reference sequence). CDR3 size: 15 residues. CDR3 residues: CASSWAGARSQPQHF. The CDR3 coding sequence is TGTGCCAGCAGTTGGGCAGGGGCAAGGAGTCAGCCCCAGCATTTT.

The rearrangement joins TRBV9 to TRBJ1-3, with unresolved D. The CDR3 covers 13 residues. Trimming took off 6 bases at V and 0 bases at J, with 7 bases between the two ends. Germline loops: CDR1 SGDLS, CDR2 YYNGEE. The CDR3 reads CASKRASGNTIYF. The CDR3 DNA is TGTGCCAGCAAGAGGGCCTCTGGAAACACCATATATTTT.

The rearrangement joins TRBV6-1 to TRBJ2-1; 9 nucleotides agree with TRBD2. This CDR3 region has 15 residues. Germline lookup yields CDR1 MNHNS and CDR2 SASEGT. Trimming cost V 2 bases and J 5 bases; bases outside gene matches: 4. The CDR3 nucleotides read TGTGCCAGCAGTGAATTAGCGGGAGAAGACAATGAGCAGTTCTTC. This gives the protein CASSELAGEDNEQFF.

The gene calls are TRBV5-1 and TRBJ2-2; 7 bases line up with TRBD1. The CDR3 contains 15 residues. In germline, CDR1 is SGHRS, CDR2 YFSETQ. V lost 7 bases, J lost 6 bases, and 12 bases stayed unmatched. The DNA for the CDR3 is TGCGCCAGCCGAGGGGCCCAGGGGGTTGCCGGGGAGCTGTTTTTT. Amino acids: CASRGAQGVAGELFF. Based on the CDR3 plus reference TRBV5-1 and TRBJ2-2, the full variable domain is KAGVTQTPRYLIKTRGQQVTLSCSPISGHRSVSWYQQTPGQGLQFLFEYFSETQRNKGNFPGRFSGRQFSNSRSEMNVSTLELGDSALYLCASRGAQGVAGELFFGEGSRLTVL.

The V and J genes are TRBV18 and TRBJ1-3; 9 nucleotides line up with TRBD1. There are 17 residues in the CDR3. Trimming took 3 bases from V and 1 from J; bases not matched to a gene: 7. Germline loops: CDR1 KGHSH, CDR2 LQKENI. The CDR3 DNA reads as TGTGCCAGCTCACCGCGGGGACAGGGATGGTCTGGAAACACCATATATTTT. Its translation is CASSPRGQGWSGNTIYF.

This rearrangement joins TRBV6-5 to TRBJ2-7; 7 bases line up with TRBD1. V was clipped by 9 bases and J by 0 bases; unmatched bases: 11. Germline CDR1 reads MNHEY; CDR2 reads SVGAGI. The CDR3 consists of 15 residues. The CDR3 nucleotides read TGTGCCAGTAATAATCATAGGGACAGCTCCTACGAGCAGTACTTC. Translation: CASNNHRDSSYEQYF.

The chain employs TRBV6-1 and TRBJ1-5, with D tentatively TRBD1 (5 bases). The germline V gene encodes CDR1 MNHNS and CDR2 SASEGT. V was pared by 2 bases and J by 5 bases, with 16 bases between. The CDR3 is 16 residues long. Here the CDR3 DNA reads TGTGCCAGCAGTGAAATAAAAAGGGGTAGGGATCAGCCCCAGCATTTT. This encodes CASSEIKRGRDQPQHF.

J is TRBJ1-1 and V is TRBV19, with D perhaps matching TRBD1 (5 bases). Germline V lookup: CDR1 LNHDA, CDR2 SQIVND (reference sequence). Trimming took 6 bases from V and 1 from J, leaving 9 bases between them. CDR3 length: 13 amino acids. The CDR3 is CASSERGNTEAFF. The CDR3 DNA reads as TGTGCCAGTAGCGAAAGGGGGAACACTGAAGCTTTCTTT.

The CDR3 DNA follows: TGCAGCGTTGAAGATAGGACAGACAGCGGCTACACCTTC. Its protein product is CSVEDRTDSGYTF. The chain has TRBV29-1 and TRBJ1-2, with D perhaps matching TRBD1 (6 bases). The CDR3 spans 13 residues. V lost 0 bases, J lost 8 bases, and 13 bases lay in between. The V gene's germline CDR1 is SQVTM and CDR2 ANQGSEA.

V usage is TRBV28 and J usage is TRBJ2-3; D might be TRBD1 (7 bases). This CDR3 contains 15 residues. V was trimmed by 7 bases and J by 2 bases, leaving 16 bases between them. Germline loops: CDR1 MDHEN, CDR2 SYDVKM. CDR3 residues: CASTQGGPPTDTQYF. The DNA for the CDR3 is TGTGCCAGCACCCAGGGGGGACCACCCACAGATACGCAGTATTTT.

The J gene is TRBJ1-3, the V gene TRBV12-5; D gene uncertain. Germline V CDR1 and CDR2: LGHNT, FRNRAP. The CDR3 totals 15 residues. V shed 6 bases and J shed 0 bases, with 12 bases lying between them. Here the CDR3 DNA reads TGTGCTAGTGGACACGCATTAACCTCTGGAAACACCATATATTTT. Its translation: CASGHALTSGNTIYF.

In DNA, the CDR3 is TGTGCCAGCAGCTTAGTTCGTGGCGGCTACACCTTC. This translates into CASSLVRGGYTF. The rearrangement joins TRBV11-2 to TRBJ1-2; D ambiguous. Between the trimmed V and J ends, which lost 1 base and 8 bases, there was a span of 8 bases. Per the germline V gene, CDR1 is SGHAT and CDR2 is FQNNGV. The CDR3 totals 12 residues.

This rearrangement joins TRBV18 to TRBJ1-1, with 7 bases lining up with TRBD1. The V and J ends lost 5 bases and 1 base, in that order; junction bases with no gene match: 7. The germline gives CDR1 KGHSH, CDR2 LQKENI. The CDR3 has 15 amino acids. The CDR3 DNA reads TGTGCCAGCTCAGGAACAGGGGTGAGGAACACTGAAGCTTTCTTT. Translation gives CASSGTGVRNTEAFF. The full variable domain, in which reference TRBV18 and TRBJ1-1 provide the parts outside the CDR3, is NAGVMQNPRHLVRRRGQEARLRCSPMKGHSHVYWYRQLPEEGLKFMVYLQKENIIDESGMPKERFSAEFPKEGPSILRIQQVVRGDSAAYFCASSGTGVRNTEAFFGQGTRLTVV.

CDR3 loop: CASSFRRGNQPQHF. The CDR3 DNA reads TGCGCCAGCAGCTTCAGACGGGGGAATCAGCCCCAGCATTTT. This chain connects TRBV4-1 to TRBJ1-5; a possible D gene is TRBD1 (5 bases). CDR1 is MGHRA and CDR2 is YSYEKL in the germline V gene. The V end was cut by 5 bases, the J end by 4 bases, with 12 bases between. The CDR3 extends over 14 amino acids.

V and J are TRBV7-8 and TRBJ2-7; unclear D gene. Trimming took off 5 bases at V and 3 bases at J, with 8 bases between the two ends. The CDR3 spans 12 residues. Germline V gene lookup returns CDR1 SGHVS and CDR2 FQNEAQ. CDR3 amino acids: CASSTGFYEQYF. The CDR3 nucleotides read TGTGCCAGCAGCACGGGTTTCTACGAGCAGTACTTC.

The chain employs TRBV9 and TRBJ1-2; no firm D call. The CDR3 sequence is 15 residues long. V lost 3 bases and J lost 4, with 16 bases in between. Germline V gene lookup returns CDR1 SGDLS and CDR2 YYNGEE. Here the CDR3 DNA reads TGTGCCAGCAGCGATAGTCCGGGGTTCGGCTATGGCTACACCTTC. Its protein is CASSDSPGFGYGYTF.

The DNA of the CDR3 is TGTGCCAGCAGCTTTGGTGCGGGAGGGTCGAGAGAGACCCAGTACTTC. Translated: CASSFGAGGSRETQYF. V and J are TRBV7-2 and TRBJ2-5; 9 nucleotides line up with TRBD2. The CDR3 loop spans 16 amino acids. CDR1 SGHTA and CDR2 FQGNSA come from the germline V gene. V lost 3 bases and J lost 4; bases outside the gene matches: 9.

The chain joins TRBV27 to TRBJ2-7; the match to TRBD2 covers 7 bases. Germline V gene data show CDR1 as MNHEY and CDR2 as SMNVEV (reference sequence). With 6 bases clipped from V and 1 base from J, the junction kept 6 bases outside the gene matches. The CDR3 loop spans 14 amino acids. In nucleotides, the CDR3 is TGTGCCAGCAGCGGGGGGACTATTTCCTACGAGCAGTACTTC. This encodes CASSGGTISYEQYF.

The chain employs TRBV30 and TRBJ2-7; no clear D. The CDR3 runs to 12 residues. With 3 bases removed from V and 5 bases from J, the gap between germline ends came to 11 bases. The germline CDR1 and CDR2 sequences are GTSNPN and SVGIG (reference sequence). The CDR3 DNA sequence: TGTGCCTGGAGGGCCAGGTTGCACGAGCAGTACTTC. Translated: CAWRARLHEQYF.

On this clone itself: This sample includes further DNA sequences coding for the same CDR3. The chain links TRBV30 to TRBJ1-5; 7 bases are a match to TRBD1. With V trimmed by 1 base and J by 6 bases, 3 bases remained unmatched. This CDR3 has 13 amino acids. Germline CDR1 is GTSNPN and CDR2 is SVGIG (reference sequence). The CDR3 DNA sequence: TGTGCCTGGAGTGGACAGGGTGGTCAGCCCCAGCATTTT. It is translated as CAWSGQGGQPQHF.

In terms of frequency, this clone is medium-sized (0.01 to 0.1%). The V call is TRBV6-1, the J call TRBJ2-2, with TRBD2 identical over 9 bases. Per germline, CDR1 MNHNS and CDR2 SASEGT. There are 13 residues in the CDR3. V was clipped by 7 bases and J by 3 bases; unmatched bases: 0. CDR3 DNA sequence: TGTGCCAGCACTAGCGGGGACACCGGGGAGCTGTTTTTT. The encoded protein is CASTSGDTGELFF.